The rows below give T cell receptor beta chains drawn from one sample of a study of vaccination and CD4 T cells after COVID-19. Via MiXCR, TCRdb re-called the PCR reads, giving one row per CDR3 protein. The table lists some 11,000 distinct CDR3 sequences, roughly two fifths of them singletons. Antigens of these TCRs are unknown. Sequences were obtained from CD4+ T cells from blood, cultured in vitro. These receptors were taken from a human donor who had recovered from COVID-19. CDR3s include the opening cysteine and the closing phenylalanine or tryptophan. Fields, in order: V gene, clone size, D gene, J gene, CDR3 DNA, CDR3 protein. D genes are given only for firm matches. Only part of the rows carry a size: once, few, many, or a class if the clone is expanded.

TRBV19	NA	NA	TRBJ1-1	TGTGCCAGTAGCTTGACGGGGGTGAACACTGAAGCTTTCTTT	CASSLTGVNTEAFF
TRBV6-5	NA	NA	TRBJ1-4	TGTGCCAGCAGTTACACGGAGGGTGAAAAACTGTTTTTT	CASSYTEGEKLFF
TRBV20-1	few	NA	TRBJ1-1	TGCAGTGCTAGAGCGGCCCGAGAGGGAATAGAAGCTTTCTTT	CSARAAREGIEAFF
TRBV9	NA	NA	TRBJ2-5	TGTGCCAGCAGCGTAGGCTTGCTCCAAGAGACCCAGTACTTC	CASSVGLLQETQYF
TRBV6-5	NA	NA	TRBJ1-2	TGTGCCAGCAGTTACGGCCGGGACCCCCTCCTTGGCTACACCTTC	CASSYGRDPLLGYTF
TRBV6-1	NA	NA	TRBJ1-2	TGTGCCAGCAGGGGAACAGGGTCCAACTATGGCTACACCTTC	CASRGTGSNYGYTF
TRBV12-3/TRBV12-4	NA	NA	TRBJ1-2	TGTGCCAGCAGTTCCGACGGGAACTATGGCTACACCTTC	CASSSDGNYGYTF
TRBV4-1	NA	NA	TRBJ1-4	TGCGCCAGCAGCGTGGAAGAGGGGTTTGGTGAAAAACTGTTTTTT	CASSVEEGFGEKLFF
TRBV9	once	TRBD1	TRBJ1-1	TGTGCCAGCAGCGTATACGACAGGGGGAGAGCTTTCTTT	CASSVYDRGRAFF
TRBV20-1	few	TRBD2	TRBJ2-1	TGCAGTGCTAGAGATGTCCAGCGGGGGGGCCGAGAGCAGTTCTTC	CSARDVQRGGREQFF
TRBV6-1	large	TRBD1	TRBJ1-1	TGTGCCAGCAGTGATAAGGGCAGGGGGATTACTGAAGCTTTCTTT	CASSDKGRGITEAFF
TRBV2	NA	TRBD1	TRBJ1-1	TGTGCCAGCAGGGGGACAGGGGAGAACACTGAAGCTTTCTTT	CASRGTGENTEAFF
TRBV11-2	NA	NA	TRBJ2-5	TGTGCCAGCAGCTTAGCGTTCAAAGAGACCCAGTACTTC	CASSLAFKETQYF
TRBV5-5	NA	TRBD2	TRBJ2-3	TGTGCCAGCAGCTTGGGGACTAGCGGGGGGACCACAGATACGCAGTATTTT	CASSLGTSGGTTDTQYF
TRBV18	NA	NA	TRBJ2-5	TGTGCCAGCTCATCGGGACCTAGGCAAGAGACCCAGTACTTC	CASSSGPRQETQYF
TRBV30	NA	TRBD1	TRBJ1-3	TGTGCCTGGAGTCGTAAACAGGGGCACATAGGCTCTGGAAACACCATATATTTT	CAWSRKQGHIGSGNTIYF
TRBV7-9	few	NA	TRBJ2-3	TGTGCCAGCAGCTCCTATTCCTACCGCGACAGGTTCACAGATACGCAGTATTTT	CASSSYSYRDRFTDTQYF
TRBV5-1	few	TRBD1	TRBJ1-1	TGCGCCAGCAGGGGGACAGGGAACACTGAAGCTTTCTTT	CASRGTGNTEAFF
TRBV7-9	few	NA	TRBJ1-1	TGTGCCAGCAGCTTACTGAACACTGAAGCTTTCTTT	CASSLLNTEAFF
TRBV11-2	few	NA	TRBJ2-7	TGTGCCAGCAGCTTAGTCGCAGGACTCTCCTACGAGCAGTACTTC	CASSLVAGLSYEQYF
TRBV10-1	NA	TRBD1	TRBJ1-2	TGCGCCAACATGGACAGGGAGTACTATGGCTACACCTTC	CANMDREYYGYTF
TRBV30	NA	NA	TRBJ2-5	TGTGCCTGGAGTGGGACAGAGAATCAAGAGACCCAGTACTTC	CAWSGTENQETQYF